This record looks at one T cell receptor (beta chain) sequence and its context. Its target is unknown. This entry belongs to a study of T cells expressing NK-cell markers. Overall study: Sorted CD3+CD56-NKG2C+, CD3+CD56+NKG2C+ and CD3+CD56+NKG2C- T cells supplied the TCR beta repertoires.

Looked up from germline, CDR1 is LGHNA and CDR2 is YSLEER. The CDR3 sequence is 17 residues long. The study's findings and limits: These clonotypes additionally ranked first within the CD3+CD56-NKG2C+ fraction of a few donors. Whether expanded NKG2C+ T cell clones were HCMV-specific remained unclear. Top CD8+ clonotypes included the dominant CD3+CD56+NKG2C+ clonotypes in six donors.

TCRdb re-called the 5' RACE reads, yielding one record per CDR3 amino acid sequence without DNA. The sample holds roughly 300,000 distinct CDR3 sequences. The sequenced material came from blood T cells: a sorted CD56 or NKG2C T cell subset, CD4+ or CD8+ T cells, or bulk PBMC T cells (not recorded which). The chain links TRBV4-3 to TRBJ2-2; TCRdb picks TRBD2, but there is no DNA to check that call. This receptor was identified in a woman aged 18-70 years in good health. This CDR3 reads CASSQDGLAANTGELFF.